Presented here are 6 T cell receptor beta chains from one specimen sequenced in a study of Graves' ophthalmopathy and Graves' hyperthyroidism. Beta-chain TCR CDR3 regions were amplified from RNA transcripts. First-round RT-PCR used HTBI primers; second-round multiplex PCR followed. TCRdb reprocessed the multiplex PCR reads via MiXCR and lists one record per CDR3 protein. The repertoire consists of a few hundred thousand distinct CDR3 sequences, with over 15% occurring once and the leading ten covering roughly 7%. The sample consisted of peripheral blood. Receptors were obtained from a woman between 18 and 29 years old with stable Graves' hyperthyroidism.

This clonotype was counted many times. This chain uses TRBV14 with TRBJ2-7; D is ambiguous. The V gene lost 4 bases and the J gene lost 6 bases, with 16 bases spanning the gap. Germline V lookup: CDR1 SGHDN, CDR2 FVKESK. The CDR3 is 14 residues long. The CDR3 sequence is CASSPFGLGIEQYF. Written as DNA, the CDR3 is TGTGCCAGCAGCCCGTTCGGTTTGGGCATCGAGCAGTACTTC.

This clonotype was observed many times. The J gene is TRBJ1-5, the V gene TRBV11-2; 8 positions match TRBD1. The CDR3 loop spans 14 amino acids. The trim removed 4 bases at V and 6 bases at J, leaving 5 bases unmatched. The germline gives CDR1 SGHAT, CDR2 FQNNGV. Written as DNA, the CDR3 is TGTGCCAGCAGCTCTCAGGGGGCCATTCAGCCCCAGCATTTT. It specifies CASSSQGAIQPQHF.

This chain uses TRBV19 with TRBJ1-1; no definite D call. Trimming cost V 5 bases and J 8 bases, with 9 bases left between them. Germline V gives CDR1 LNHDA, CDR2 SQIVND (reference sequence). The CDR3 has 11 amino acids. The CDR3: CASSSWVEAFF. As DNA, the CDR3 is TGTGCCAGTAGTTCCTGGGTGGAAGCTTTCTTT.

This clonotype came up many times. In DNA form, the CDR3 reads TGTGCCAGCAGCCAACCCAGGGGGTCTCGGGAGACCCAGTACTTC. Translation gives CASSQPRGSRETQYF. The rearrangement joins TRBV7-2 to TRBJ2-5, with 7 bases fitting TRBD1. Germline CDR1 is SGHTA and CDR2 is FQGNSA. This CDR3 has 15 amino acids. The J segment lost 5 bases and the V segment lost 5 bases, leaving 11 bases of the junction unmatched.

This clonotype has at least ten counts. The CDR3 DNA sequence: TGTGCCAGCGGCTCGACAGGGGGCTATGGCTACACCTTC. It translates to CASGSTGGYGYTF. V and J are TRBV6-5 and TRBJ1-2, with 9 bases matching TRBD1. This CDR3 comprises 13 residues. V was clipped by 8 bases and J by 4 bases; unmatched bases: 5. Germline V gene data show CDR1 as MNHEY and CDR2 as SVGAGI.

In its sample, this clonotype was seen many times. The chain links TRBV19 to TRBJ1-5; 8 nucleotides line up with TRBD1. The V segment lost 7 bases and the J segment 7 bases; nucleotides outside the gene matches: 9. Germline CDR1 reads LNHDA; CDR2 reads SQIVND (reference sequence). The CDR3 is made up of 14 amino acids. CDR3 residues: CASTAGQAPQPQHF. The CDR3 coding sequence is TGTGCCAGTACCGCGGGACAGGCTCCGCAGCCCCAGCATTTT.